This T cell receptor beta chain was recovered during a study of Graves' ophthalmopathy and Graves' hyperthyroidism. This clonotype was seen at least ten times. Its antigen is currently unknown. The study, taken as a whole, reports: The model flagged ophthalmopathy progression at about 71% sensitivity and nearly 75% specificity.

Beta-chain TCR CDR3 regions were amplified from RNA transcripts. The workflow started with a first-round RT-PCR run with HTBI primers and then moved on to a second-round multiplex PCR. TCRdb processed the multiplex PCR reads anew with MiXCR; each CDR3 protein has one entry. The sample lists 300,000 to 400,000 distinct CDR3 sequences; about a sixth were seen once. Newly diagnosed, the hyperthyroidism patients had under 2 months' duration and were aged 18 to 65. No donor had other autoimmune disease, uncontrolled infection, pregnancy or lactation. The starting material, 10 ml of fresh peripheral blood, provided the PBMCs. The V end was cut by 3 bases, the J end by 4 bases, with 7 bases between. Germline CDR1 SNHLY, CDR2 FYNNEI. The CDR3 has 13 residues.

The TCR sequence derives from an adult woman with stable Graves' hyperthyroidism. The rearrangement links TRBV2 to TRBJ1-5; D is unresolved. Sequences were obtained from peripheral blood. CDR3 in amino acids: CASSDLENQPQHF. In DNA, the CDR3 is TGTGCCAGCAGTGATTTGGAAAATCAGCCCCAGCATTTT.